The clone carrying this T cell receptor beta chain was counted a single time. Antigen unknown. The donors, healthy adults who were HIV-negative, had experienced no recent acute infections or vaccinations. This table comes from immunoSEQ multiplex PCR, and its TCRdb copy is limited to in-frame clones, with some not included. The sample has 2,500,000 or so clones, over 85% seen once. The sample belongs to a study of shared clonotypes between healthy human individuals. General study findings and limits: Naive subsets usually exceeded memory subsets in estimated richness. Rarefaction gave evidence that sorted-subset sequencing remained incomplete despite large depth. Investigators collected only blood, and repertoires in tissues likely differ.

The receptor comes from a man younger than 35 in good health. Some clones in this sample may be carry-over from other donors' samples. The sample consisted of naive CD4+ T cells from PBMCs. This sample's subset: CD45RA+ positively selected.

CDR3 nucleotide sequence: TGTGCCAGCAGCAATACGCGACCGGGACAGTTTTCCTACGAGCAGTACTTC. Its protein product is CASSNTRPGQFSYEQYF. This chain connects TRBV21-1 to TRBJ2-7; the table's D call, TRBD1, was not checked against the DNA. TRBV21-1 is marked as a pseudogene. The CDR3 totals 17 residues.